This T cell receptor beta chain was documented in a study of OX40 agonist ivuxolimab in advanced cancers. The CDR3 has 14 amino acids. Germline CDR1 is WNHNN and CDR2 is SYGVQD (reference sequence). Unmatched junction bases numbered 6, after V lost 3 bases and J lost 9 bases. Using immunoSEQ multiplex PCR, the repertoire was profiled, and TCRdb retains in-frame clones only, with some absent. The table records about 98,000 clones, roughly 85% of them present only once. The TCR sequence derives from an adult with an advanced solid tumor such as melanoma, head and neck, liver or kidney cancer. The gene calls are TRBV10-1 and TRBJ2-1; 9 nucleotides line up with TRBD1. This sample comprised CD4+ or CD8+ T cells sorted from blood, obtained in a trial of the OX40 agonist ivuxolimab. The DNA of the CDR3 is TGCGCCAGCAGTGACAGGACAGGGGTGGGTGAGCAGTTCTTC. This translates into CASSDRTGVGEQFF.